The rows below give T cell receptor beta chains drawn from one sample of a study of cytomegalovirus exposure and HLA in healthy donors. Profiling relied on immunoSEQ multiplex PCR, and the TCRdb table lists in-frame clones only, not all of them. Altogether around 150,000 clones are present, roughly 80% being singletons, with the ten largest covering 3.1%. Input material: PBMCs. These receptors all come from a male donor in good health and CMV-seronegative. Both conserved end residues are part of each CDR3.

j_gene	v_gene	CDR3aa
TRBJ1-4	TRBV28	CASTVSGEKLFF
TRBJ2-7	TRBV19	CATGETTSGSYEQYF
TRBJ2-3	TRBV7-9	CASSLSLAGGPTDTQYF
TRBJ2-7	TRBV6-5	CASSSDRGVSYEQYF
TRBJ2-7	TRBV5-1	CASSFGLTGGYEQYF
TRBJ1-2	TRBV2	CASSGVRFQNYGYTF
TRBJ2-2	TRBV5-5	CASSLEPHLGGTGELFF
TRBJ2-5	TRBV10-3	CAISKGLAGGQETQYF
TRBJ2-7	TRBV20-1	CSADRVEQYF
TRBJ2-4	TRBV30	CAWSVEGTSGRYF
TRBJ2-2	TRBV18	CASSPGMQGELFF
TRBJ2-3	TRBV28	CASLTSGRSDTQYF
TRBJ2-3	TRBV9	CASSVGRGPTDTQYF
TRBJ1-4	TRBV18	CASSPRGTNEKLFF
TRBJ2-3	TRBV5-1	CASRGRGVGTDTQYF
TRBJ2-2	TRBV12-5	CASGLVLAGVTGELFF
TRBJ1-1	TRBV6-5	CASSDSIRTEAFF
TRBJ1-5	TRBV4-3	CASSSSIEQPQHF
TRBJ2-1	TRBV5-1	CASSPGLGALGHNEQFF
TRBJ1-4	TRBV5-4	CASSFTGGEGEKLFF
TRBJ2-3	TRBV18	CASSPGTTILVADTQYF
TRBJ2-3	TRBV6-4	CASSVRDSPTDTQYF
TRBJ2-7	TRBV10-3	CAISEPSRGGPYEQYF
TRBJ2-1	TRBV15	CATSRDVWTSVEQFF
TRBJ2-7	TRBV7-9	CASSLLRSVGQGYEQYF
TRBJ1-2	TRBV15	CATSRALVPGTGADGYTF
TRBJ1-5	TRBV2	CASSPTGFNSNQPQHF
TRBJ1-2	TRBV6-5	CASSSGQKYGYTF
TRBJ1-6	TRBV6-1	CASSETLSSYNSPLHF
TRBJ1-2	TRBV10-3	CAISDTTGSYGYTF
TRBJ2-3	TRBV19	CASSIDGGGSTDTQYF
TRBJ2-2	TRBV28	CASVRYSFNTGELFF
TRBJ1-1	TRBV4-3	CASSQDRGYEAFF
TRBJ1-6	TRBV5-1	CASSLEAGGFHNSPLHF
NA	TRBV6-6	CASSQPPGDEQFF
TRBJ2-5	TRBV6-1	CASSGTAQETQYF
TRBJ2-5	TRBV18	CASSPPGGETQYF
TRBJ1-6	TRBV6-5	CASSETGEGSPLHF
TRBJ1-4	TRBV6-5	CASATGGFEKLFF
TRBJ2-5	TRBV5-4	CASSLKGPPKETQYF
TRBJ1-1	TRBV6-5	CASSYSRDRTEAFF
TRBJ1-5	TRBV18	CASSLSTTGSYSAQHF
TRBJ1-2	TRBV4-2	CASSQDRAGGSSGYTF
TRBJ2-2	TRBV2	CASHWGRPTGELFF
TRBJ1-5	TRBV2	CASSLDSYQPQHF
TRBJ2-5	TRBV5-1	CASSLADGAETQYF
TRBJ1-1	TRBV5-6	CASSLPARAEAFF
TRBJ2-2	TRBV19	CASSIDSAGNTGELFF
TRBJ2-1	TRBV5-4	CASSLASSGNNEQFF